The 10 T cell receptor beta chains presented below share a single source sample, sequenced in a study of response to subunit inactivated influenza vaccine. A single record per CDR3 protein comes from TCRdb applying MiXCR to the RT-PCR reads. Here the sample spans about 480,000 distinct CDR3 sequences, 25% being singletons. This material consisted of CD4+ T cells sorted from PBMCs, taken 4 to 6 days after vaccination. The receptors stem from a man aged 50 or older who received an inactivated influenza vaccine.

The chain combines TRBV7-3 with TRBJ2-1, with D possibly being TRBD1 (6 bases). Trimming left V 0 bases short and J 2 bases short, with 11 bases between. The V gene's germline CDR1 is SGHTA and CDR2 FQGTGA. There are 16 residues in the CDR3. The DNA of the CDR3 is TGTGCCAGCAGCTTAACGGGGGACACGGCCTACAATGAGCAGTTCTTC. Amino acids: CASSLTGDTAYNEQFF.

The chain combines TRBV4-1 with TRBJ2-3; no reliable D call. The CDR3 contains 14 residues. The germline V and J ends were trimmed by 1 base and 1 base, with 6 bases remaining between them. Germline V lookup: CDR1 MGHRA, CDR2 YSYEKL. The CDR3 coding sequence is TGCGCCAGCAGCCAAGTTCTGCGCACAGATACGCAGTATTTT. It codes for CASSQVLRTDTQYF.

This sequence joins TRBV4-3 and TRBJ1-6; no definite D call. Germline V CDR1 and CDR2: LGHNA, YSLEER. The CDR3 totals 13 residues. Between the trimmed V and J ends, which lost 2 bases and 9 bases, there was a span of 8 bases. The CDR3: CASSQTPPSPLHF. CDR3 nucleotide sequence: TGCGCCAGCAGCCAAACGCCCCCTTCACCCCTCCACTTT.

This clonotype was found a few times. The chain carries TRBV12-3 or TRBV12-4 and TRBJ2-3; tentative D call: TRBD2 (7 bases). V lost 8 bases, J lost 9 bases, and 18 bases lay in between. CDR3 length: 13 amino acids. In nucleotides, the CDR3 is TGTGCCAGCGGACTCGGGGGGCAGAACACGCAGTATTTT. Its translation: CASGLGGQNTQYF.

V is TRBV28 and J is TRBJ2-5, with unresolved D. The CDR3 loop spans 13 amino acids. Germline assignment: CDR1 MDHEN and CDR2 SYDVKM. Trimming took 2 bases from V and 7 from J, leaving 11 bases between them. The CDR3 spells CASSLSGRPTQYF. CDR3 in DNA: TGTGCCAGCAGTTTAAGTGGAAGACCGACCCAGTACTTC. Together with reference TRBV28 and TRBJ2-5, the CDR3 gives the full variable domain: DVKVTQSSRYLVKRTGEKVFLECVQDMDHENMFWYRQDPGLGLRLIYFSYDVKMKEKGDIPEGYSVSREKKERFSLILESASTNQTSMYLCASSLSGRPTQYFGPGTRLLVL.

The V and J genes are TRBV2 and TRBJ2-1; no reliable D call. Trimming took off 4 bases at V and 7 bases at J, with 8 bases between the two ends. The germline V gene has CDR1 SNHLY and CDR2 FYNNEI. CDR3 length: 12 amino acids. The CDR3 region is CASSGRVNEQFF. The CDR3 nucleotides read TGTGCCAGCAGTGGACGAGTTAATGAGCAGTTCTTC.

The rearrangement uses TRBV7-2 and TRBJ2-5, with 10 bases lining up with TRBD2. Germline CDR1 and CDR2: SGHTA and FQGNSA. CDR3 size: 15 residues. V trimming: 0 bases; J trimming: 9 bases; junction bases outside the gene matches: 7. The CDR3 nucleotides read TGTGCCAGCAGCTTAGCACTAGCGGGGTCCGGGGCCCAGTACTTC. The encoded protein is CASSLALAGSGAQYF. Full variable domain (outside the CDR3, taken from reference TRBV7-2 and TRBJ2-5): GAGVSQSPSNKVTEKGKDVELRCDPISGHTALYWYRQSLGQGLEFLIYFQGNSAPDKSGLPSDRFSAERTGGSVSTLTIQRTQQEDSAVYLCASSLALAGSGAQYFGPGTRLLVL.

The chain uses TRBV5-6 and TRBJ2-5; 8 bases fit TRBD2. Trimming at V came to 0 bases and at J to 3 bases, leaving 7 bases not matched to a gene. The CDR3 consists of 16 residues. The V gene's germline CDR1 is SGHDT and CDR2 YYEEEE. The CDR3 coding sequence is TGTGCCAGCAGCTTGGTCCGGGAGGGAGGGAAAGAGACCCAGTACTTC. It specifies CASSLVREGGKETQYF.

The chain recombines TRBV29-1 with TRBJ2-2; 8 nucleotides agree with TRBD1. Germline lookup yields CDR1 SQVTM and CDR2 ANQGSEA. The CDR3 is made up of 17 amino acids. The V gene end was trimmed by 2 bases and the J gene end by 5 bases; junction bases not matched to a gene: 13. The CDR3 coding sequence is TGCAGCGTTGAAATGAGAGAGCAGGGGGCGTTAACCGGGGAGCTGTTTTTT. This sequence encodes CSVEMREQGALTGELFF.

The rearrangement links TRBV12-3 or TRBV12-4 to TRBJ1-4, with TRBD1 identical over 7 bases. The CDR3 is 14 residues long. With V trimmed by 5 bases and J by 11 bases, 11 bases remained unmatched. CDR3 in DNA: TGTGCCAGCAGTCTTCCCGACAGGGTTTTGAAACTGTTTTTT. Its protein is CASSLPDRVLKLFF.